The 31 T cell receptor beta chains given below trace back to one sample, sequenced in a study of siplizumab effects on memory and regulatory T cells (dated by TCRdb to between 2019 and 2020). The library relied on the immunoSEQ multiplex PCR assay. TCRdb retrieved this table from immuneACCESS and kept in-frame rearrangements only. Not all clones are present; in checked studies, unresolved V genes account for under half, and no reason is known for the remainder. Present in this sample are 75,000 to 100,000 clones, over 85% of which were seen just once. The ten largest account for around 0.3% of the sample. Sequencing was done on a sample of non-Treg CD4+ T cells sorted from blood. Explained via the paper, the cell subset or site label denotes: FACS-sorted unstimulated CD4+ non-regulatory T cells. The receptor source for this set is a human donor in good health.

Worth noting for this clone: This sample includes further DNA sequences coding for the same CDR3. This sequence joins TRBV19 and TRBJ2-1; a possible D gene is TRBD1 (5 bases). CDR3 size: 13 residues. Germline lookup yields CDR1 LNHDA and CDR2 SQIVND (reference sequence). V was shortened by 2 bases and J by 6 bases, with 8 bases between the two germline ends. As DNA, the CDR3 is TGTGCCAGTAGTATAAGGGGCGGCAATGAGCAGTTCTTC. Translated: CASSIRGGNEQFF.

This chain uses TRBV6-4 with TRBJ2-1, with a possible D match to TRBD1 (5 bases). V lost 2 bases, J lost 8 bases, and 13 bases lay in between. Per the germline V gene, CDR1 is MRHNA and CDR2 is SNTAGT. The CDR3 totals 14 residues. This CDR3 reads CASSDAGSGDEQFF. As DNA, the CDR3 is TGTGCCAGCAGTGACGCAGGGTCGGGCGATGAGCAGTTCTTC.

The gene calls are TRBV4-1 and TRBJ2-7, with 7 nucleotides matching TRBD1. Germline CDR1 and CDR2: MGHRA and YSYEKL. The J segment lost 3 bases and the V segment lost 3 bases, leaving 8 bases of the junction unmatched. This CDR3 spans 15 amino acids. CDR3: CASSQMGQNNYEQYF. CDR3 nucleotides: TGCGCCAGCAGCCAGATGGGACAGAATAACTACGAGCAGTACTTC.

J is TRBJ2-6 and V is TRBV7-9, with no clear D. Germline CDR1 reads SEHNR; CDR2 reads FQNEAQ (reference sequence). The ends were cut back, 5 bases at V and 0 bases at J, with 11 bases in the middle. This CDR3 contains 16 residues. This chain's CDR3 is CASSEGRLSGANVLTF. In DNA, the CDR3 is TGTGCCAGCAGCGAAGGACGGCTCTCTGGGGCCAACGTCCTGACTTTC.

V is TRBV7-3 and J is TRBJ2-1; 12 positions match TRBD2. The length of the CDR3 is 16 residues. Germline lookup yields CDR1 SGHTA and CDR2 FQGTGA. The ends lost 4 bases at V and 2 bases at J; junction bases unmatched: 3. CDR3 DNA sequence: TGTGCCAGCAGCTACTCTAGCGGGAGGGCCTACAATGAGCAGTTCTTC. This encodes CASSYSSGRAYNEQFF.

The table lists this clone with a count of one. The V gene is TRBV5-1, the J gene TRBJ2-3; possibly TRBD1 for D (5 bases). This CDR3 is 12 amino acids long. Germline CDR1 is SGHRS and CDR2 is YFSETQ. Between the trimmed V and J ends, which lost 8 bases and 2 bases, there was a span of 9 bases. CDR3 residues: CASLGATDTQYF. For the CDR3, the DNA is TGCGCCAGTCTTGGGGCCACAGATACGCAGTATTTT.

The rearrangement joins TRBV5-1 to TRBJ1-4; D gene unclear. Trimming removed 4 bases from V and 4 bases from J, with 8 bases in between. This CDR3 is built from 13 residues. The germline gives CDR1 SGHRS, CDR2 YFSETQ. As DNA, the CDR3 is TGCGCCAGCAGCCTGAGCCTTAATGAAAAACTGTTTTTT. Its translation is CASSLSLNEKLFF.

This clone has just one count. The rearrangement uses TRBV10-2 and TRBJ2-2, with TRBD1 matching over 7 bases. Germline loops: CDR1 WSHSY, CDR2 SAAADI. The CDR3 is made up of 14 amino acids. V was pared by 5 bases and J by 3 bases, with 3 bases of the junction left unmatched. CDR3 residues: CASSTGVDTGELFF. DNA of the CDR3: TGCGCCAGCAGTACAGGGGTAGACACCGGGGAGCTGTTTTTT.

This sequence joins TRBV5-3 and TRBJ1-2, with TRBD1 matching 9 bases. TRBV5-3 carries the ORF label, with uncertain function. Trimming at V came to 3 bases and at J to 5 bases, leaving 11 bases not matched to a gene. The CDR3 is made up of 16 amino acids. The CDR3 nucleotides read TGTGCCAGAAGCTCCCTGAGGGACAGGGAGGTGTATGGCTACACCTTC. Translating gives CARSSLRDREVYGYTF.

In its sample, this clone was seen once. This chain uses TRBV7-9 with TRBJ2-7, with a possible D match to TRBD2 (6 bases). Germline V gives CDR1 SEHNR, CDR2 FQNEAQ (reference sequence). With 7 bases removed from V and 1 base from J, the gap between germline ends came to 11 bases. CDR3 length: 13 residues. In nucleotides, the CDR3 is TGTGCCAGCATCCGGGACTCTTCCTACGAGCAGTACTTC. This gives the protein CASIRDSSYEQYF.

This clone was picked up one time. This chain joins TRBV29-1 and TRBJ1-3; 8 bases are shared with TRBD1. CDR1 and CDR2 (germline): SQVTM, ANQGSEA. After removal of 7 bases from V and 7 bases from J, the junction contained 15 bases not matched to a gene. This CDR3 spans 15 amino acids. The CDR3 here is CSASLQGAGWNTIYF. The CDR3 DNA sequence: TGCAGCGCAAGCCTGCAGGGGGCCGGGTGGAACACCATATATTTT.

This clone was seen only once. The J gene is TRBJ1-1, the V gene TRBV29-1, with 12 positions matching TRBD1. CDR3 length: 15 amino acids. Germline V gives CDR1 SQVTM, CDR2 ANQGSEA. V shed 3 bases and J 6 bases; nucleotides not matched to a gene: 8. As DNA, the CDR3 is TGCAGCGTTGATCGGTCGGGACAGGGGGCCGCTGAAGCTTTCTTT. Amino acids: CSVDRSGQGAAEAFF.

The rearrangement joins TRBV18 to TRBJ2-7; D not resolved. The V and J ends lost 5 bases and 2 bases respectively, with 13 bases between them. The germline CDR1 and CDR2 sequences are KGHSH and LQKENI. The CDR3 runs to 14 residues. CDR3 residues: CASSYLAVAYEQYF. The DNA for the CDR3 is TGTGCCAGCTCATATCTGGCAGTAGCCTACGAGCAGTACTTC.

The rearrangement uses TRBV27 and TRBJ2-1; D may be TRBD2 (6 bases). The germline V gene encodes CDR1 MNHEY and CDR2 SMNVEV (reference sequence). There are 16 residues in the CDR3. Trimming stripped 7 bases from V and 4 bases from J, with 20 bases between. The CDR3 sequence is CASTELGRGAYNEQFF. In DNA form, the CDR3 reads TGTGCCAGCACTGAATTGGGACGCGGGGCTTACAATGAGCAGTTCTTC.

The rearrangement links TRBV5-4 to TRBJ2-7; TRBD2 agrees at 9 bases. Germline lookup yields CDR1 SGHNT and CDR2 YYREEE (reference sequence). The CDR3 contains 14 residues. The ends lost 4 bases at V and 2 bases at J; junction bases unmatched: 4. CDR3 protein: CASSPSGTAYEQYF. The CDR3 nucleotides are TGTGCCAGCAGCCCTAGCGGGACCGCCTACGAGCAGTACTTC.

The chain couples TRBV7-9 to TRBJ2-5; 7 bases are shared with TRBD2. Trimming cost V 1 base and J 7 bases; bases outside gene matches: 6. This CDR3 is 14 amino acids long. CDR1 is SEHNR, CDR2 FQNEAQ, per germline (reference sequence). The chain's CDR3 is CASSLVERDGTQYF. The CDR3 nucleotides read TGTGCCAGCAGCTTAGTTGAGCGGGACGGGACCCAGTACTTC.

In this sample, this clone turned up once. The genes are TRBV4-3 and TRBJ2-3, with 9 nucleotides matching TRBD2. In germline, CDR1 is LGHNA, CDR2 YSLEER. This CDR3 comprises 16 residues. J gave up 1 base and V 0 bases, and 2 bases lay outside the gene matches. CDR3 sequence: CASSQESSGGTDTQYF. DNA for the CDR3: TGCGCCAGCAGCCAAGAATCTAGCGGGGGCACAGATACGCAGTATTTT.

This clone was observed once. The rearrangement joins TRBV4-2 to TRBJ2-2; no definite D call. V gave up 6 bases and J gave up 7 bases, with 9 bases separating them. Per the germline V gene, CDR1 is LGHNA and CDR2 is YNFKEQ. This CDR3 contains 12 residues. This chain's CDR3 is CASRGQGGELFF. The DNA of the CDR3 is TGTGCCAGCAGAGGGCAAGGCGGGGAGCTGTTTTTT.

The chain links TRBV18 to TRBJ1-2, with 8 bases lining up with TRBD1. V dropped 3 bases and J dropped 2; count of bases not matched to a gene: 5. This CDR3 is 15 amino acids long. Germline-derived CDR1 and CDR2 are KGHSH and LQKENI. The CDR3 loop is CASSPQTGANYGYTF. The CDR3 DNA is TGTGCCAGCTCACCGCAGACAGGGGCCAACTATGGCTACACCTTC.

CDR3 loop: CASKGLPGELFF. Here the CDR3 DNA reads TGTGCCAGTAAGGGCTTACCCGGGGAGCTGTTTTTT. The chain is built from TRBV19 and TRBJ2-2, with D hard to call. The CDR3 has 12 residues. CDR1 and CDR2 (germline): LNHDA, SQIVND (reference sequence). Trimming stripped 7 bases from V and 6 bases from J, with 9 bases between.

The J gene is TRBJ2-2, the V gene TRBV2, with 9 bases lining up with TRBD1. Trimming removed 9 bases from V and 2 bases from J; junction bases left unmatched: 7. The germline V gene encodes CDR1 SNHLY and CDR2 FYNNEI. The CDR3 is made up of 15 amino acids. The CDR3 sequence is CASTRDRVNTGELFF. For the CDR3, the DNA is TGTGCCAGTACCCGGGACAGGGTTAACACCGGGGAGCTGTTTTTT.

This sequence joins TRBV19 and TRBJ1-5; D perhaps matches TRBD1 (6 bases). In germline, CDR1 is LNHDA, CDR2 SQIVND (reference sequence). V shed 3 bases and J shed 9 bases, with 18 bases lying between them. There are 15 residues in the CDR3. CDR3 DNA: TGTGCCAGTAGTATCCTACAGGGTCGAGGGTGGCCCCAGCATTTT. It specifies CASSILQGRGWPQHF.

The V gene is TRBV30, the J gene TRBJ2-7, with D uncertain. V lost 0 bases, J lost 4 bases, and 4 bases lay in between. The CDR3 sequence is 11 residues long. CDR1 and CDR2 (germline): GTSNPN, SVGIG (reference sequence). CDR3 coding DNA: TGTGCCTGGAGTGTAGCGTACGAGCAGTACTTC. This gives the protein CAWSVAYEQYF. Based on the CDR3 plus reference TRBV30 and TRBJ2-7, the full variable domain is SQTIHQWPATLVQPVGSPLSLECTVEGTSNPNLYWYRQAAGRGLQLLFYSVGIGQISSEVPQNLSASRPQDRQFILSSKKLLLSDSGFYLCAWSVAYEQYFGPGTRLTVT.

The chain combines TRBV4-3 with TRBJ2-2, with 8 bases that match TRBD2. V was clipped by 4 bases and J by 2 bases; unmatched bases: 0. The CDR3 totals 14 residues. The germline V gene has CDR1 LGHNA and CDR2 YSLEER. CDR3: CASSLAGNTGELFF. CDR3 coding DNA: TGCGCCAGCAGCCTAGCGGGAAACACCGGGGAGCTGTTTTTT.

The rearrangement joins TRBV9 to TRBJ1-1; tentatively, D is TRBD1 (5 bases). This CDR3 comprises 15 residues. Germline CDR1 reads SGDLS; CDR2 reads YYNGEE. Deletions cut 0 bases from V and 1 base from J, with 10 bases between. In DNA form, the CDR3 reads TGTGCCAGCAGCGTAGGACACGGGGGGAACACTGAAGCTTTCTTT. This sequence encodes CASSVGHGGNTEAFF.

The chain recombines TRBV5-5 with TRBJ1-4, with D uncertain. Looked up from germline, CDR1 is SGHKS and CDR2 is YYEKEE (reference sequence). This CDR3 comprises 15 residues. Trimming left V 4 bases short and J 8 bases short, with 18 bases between. The CDR3 sequence is CASSGQSSQDEKLFF. In nucleotides, the CDR3 is TGTGCCAGCAGCGGTCAGAGCTCTCAGGACGAAAAACTGTTTTTT.

The chain combines TRBV30 with TRBJ2-7; D is perhaps TRBD1 (5 bases). V was pared by 1 base and J by 6 bases, with 10 bases between. Germline CDR1 reads GTSNPN; CDR2 reads SVGIG (reference sequence). The CDR3 sequence is 12 residues long. This chain's CDR3 is CAWSDQGSEQYF. For the CDR3, the DNA is TGTGCCTGGAGTGACCAGGGTTCCGAGCAGTACTTC.

This chain's CDR3 is CAWTGSGNTIYF. The CDR3 coding sequence is TGTGCCTGGACAGGTTCGGGAAACACCATATATTTT. The chain has TRBV30 and TRBJ1-3; no clear D gene. The CDR3 loop spans 12 amino acids. Germline V CDR1 and CDR2: GTSNPN, SVGIG (reference sequence). V gave up 4 bases and J gave up 4 bases, with 8 bases separating them.

The J gene is TRBJ1-2, the V gene TRBV5-1, with a weak D call TRBD1 (6 bases). Trimming removed 4 bases at V and 2 bases at J, with 9 bases between. The CDR3 spans 13 residues. CDR1 is SGHRS and CDR2 is YFSETQ in the germline V gene. This CDR3 reads CASSPGQNYGYTF. The CDR3 DNA sequence: TGCGCCAGCAGCCCCGGACAGAACTATGGCTACACCTTC.

This sequence joins TRBV7-2 and TRBJ2-5; perhaps TRBD2 as D (6 bases). The CDR3 length is 13 residues. V lost 4 bases to trimming and J lost 8 bases, with 14 bases between them. CDR1 and CDR2 from the germline V gene are SGHTA and FQGNSA. This chain's CDR3 is CASSSEEGRTQYF. CDR3 coding DNA: TGTGCCAGCAGCTCCGAGGAGGGGAGAACCCAGTACTTC.

As for this clone: Other nucleotide sequences from this sample produce the same CDR3. The rearrangement uses TRBV20-1 and TRBJ2-1; D uncertain. Germline CDR1 is DFQATT and CDR2 is SNEGSKA (reference sequence). The CDR3 has 11 residues. The V end was cut by 0 bases, the J end by 10 bases, with 7 bases between. CDR3 amino acids: CSARDTGEQFF. DNA for the CDR3: TGCAGTGCTAGAGATACCGGCGAGCAGTTCTTC.